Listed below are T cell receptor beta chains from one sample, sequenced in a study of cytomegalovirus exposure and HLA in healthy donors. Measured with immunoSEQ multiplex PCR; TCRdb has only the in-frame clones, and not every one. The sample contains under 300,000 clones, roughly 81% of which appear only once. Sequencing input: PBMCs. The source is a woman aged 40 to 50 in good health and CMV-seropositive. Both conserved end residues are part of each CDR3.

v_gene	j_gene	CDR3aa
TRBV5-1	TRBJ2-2	CASSPRLGGNTGELFF
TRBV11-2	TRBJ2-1	CASSVTGTSGRNEQFF
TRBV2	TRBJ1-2	CASKRQATGYTF
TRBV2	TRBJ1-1	CASSEQGAGAEAFF
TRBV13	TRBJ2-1	CASSLAGGANNEQFF
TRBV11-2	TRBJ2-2	CASSLGLAGSTGELFF
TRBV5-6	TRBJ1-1	CASSLGAGEAFF
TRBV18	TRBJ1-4	CASSPGLNEKLFF
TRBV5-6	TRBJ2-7	CASSVAGGSEQYF
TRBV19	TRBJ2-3	CASSSGNTDTQYF
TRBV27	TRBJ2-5	CASSLEGAWETQYF
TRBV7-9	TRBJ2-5	CASSREGTSVQETQYF
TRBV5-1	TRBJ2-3	CASSLEGTTTDTQYF
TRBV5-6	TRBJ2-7	CASSPGLAGREQYF
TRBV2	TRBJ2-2	CASNEGLAGVTGELFF
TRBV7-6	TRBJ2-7	CASSLGASGGYEQYF
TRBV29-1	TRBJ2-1	CSAGSLSYNEQFF
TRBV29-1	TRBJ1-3	CSVPSQDIGNTIYF
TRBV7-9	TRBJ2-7	CASSSPGGRNKYEQYF
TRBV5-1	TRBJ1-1	CASSQTVNTEAFF
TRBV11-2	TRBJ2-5	CASSPPTDLETQYF
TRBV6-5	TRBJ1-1	CASRRQGTTEAFF
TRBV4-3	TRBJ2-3	CASSQDRGTDTQYF
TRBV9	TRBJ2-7	CASSRDRGFYEQYF
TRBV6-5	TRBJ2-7	CASSYGGRSYEQYF
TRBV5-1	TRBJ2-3	CASSIQGAFTDTQYF
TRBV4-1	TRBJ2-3	CASSQEGVSIDTQYF
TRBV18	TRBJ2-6	CASSPGTGGSGANVLTF
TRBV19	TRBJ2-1	CASSISVENYNEQFF
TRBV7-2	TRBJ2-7	CASSRAVDSEQYF
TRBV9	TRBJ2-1	CASSVEASALYNEQFF
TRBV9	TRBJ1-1	CASSVEGHTEAFF
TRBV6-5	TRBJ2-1	CASSYSGSNEQFF
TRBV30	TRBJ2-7	CAWIPSGREYEQYF
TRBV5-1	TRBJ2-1	CASSFIAGDNEQFF
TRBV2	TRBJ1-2	CASSEARGSGYTF
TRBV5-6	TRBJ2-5	CASSLAEGGKETQYF
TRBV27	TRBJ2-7	CASSLGGEGYEQYF
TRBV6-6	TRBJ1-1	CASSYSLQGSNTEAFF
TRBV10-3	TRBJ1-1	CAISESSSGGPEAFF
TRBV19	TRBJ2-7	CASSIEGASSYEQYF
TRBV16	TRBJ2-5	CASSPGTVQETQYF
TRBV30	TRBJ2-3	CAGTPRQEPDTQYF
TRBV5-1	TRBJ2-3	CASGLSGGASTDTQYF
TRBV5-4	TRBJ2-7	CASSLDLAGNYEQYF
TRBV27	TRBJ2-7	CASSSTGLAGAYVHEQYF
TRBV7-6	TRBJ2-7	CASSVGSSGIYEQYF
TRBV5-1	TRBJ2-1	CASSWEGGGSYNEQFF
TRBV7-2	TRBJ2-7	CASSLVQGNYEQYF
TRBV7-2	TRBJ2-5	CASSLSQGKGETQYF
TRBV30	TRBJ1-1	CAWRPPGRAEAFF
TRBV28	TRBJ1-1	CASSSLGANTEAFF
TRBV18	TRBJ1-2	CASSSTSDRSYGYTF
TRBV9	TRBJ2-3	CASSVGFSGTITDTQYF
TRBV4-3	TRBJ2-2	CASSQDPSGSPRELFF
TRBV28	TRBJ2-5	CASSRERWETQYF
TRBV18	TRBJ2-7	CASSPASSYEQYF
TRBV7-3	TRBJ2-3	CASSLTGDSTDTQYF
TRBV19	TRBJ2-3	CASSGWGLGLSTDTQYF